Presented here are 5 T cell receptor beta chains from one specimen sequenced in a study of T cell repertoires in cytomegalovirus infection (dated by TCRdb to the late 2010s). Sequencing relied on an Illumina HiSeq 1500. TCRdb took the public reads, trimmed them with fastp at Q25, ran MiXCR for clone calling and kept in-frame beta chains. Rows are unified per CDR3 protein, each entry keeping the most common DNA and genes. Here the sample has fewer than 70,000 distinct CDR3 sequences; roughly 28% occur a single time. The ten biggest clones cover 59% of the sample. The treatment or condition label, read with the paper, signifies: in vitro stimulation with specific CMV peptide epitopes to enrich CMV-specific T cells. Antigen specificity for these receptors is unknown. Source: CD8+ T cells from cultured PBMCs, taken from culture after CMV antigen stimulation. All receptors derive from a human donor in good health (CMV status not recorded). Some clones in this sample may be carry-over from other donors' samples.

This chain joins TRBV11-2 and TRBJ1-1; D might be TRBD1 (6 bases). CDR3 length: 15 amino acids. V dropped 5 bases and J dropped 8 bases, with 21 bases sitting between them. Germline V lookup: CDR1 SGHAT, CDR2 FQNNGV. CDR3 DNA sequence: TGTGCCAGCAGCCAACACCGGGACACCGAGACCGAAGCTTTCTTT. Translating gives CASSQHRDTETEAFF.

This clonotype has just a few counts. The chain carries TRBV11-2 and TRBJ1-4; D unclear. Looked up from germline, CDR1 is SGHAT and CDR2 is FQNNGV. The CDR3 loop spans 16 amino acids. V dropped 3 bases and J dropped 0 bases, with 11 bases sitting between them. In DNA, the CDR3 is TGTGCCAGCAGCTTGAAAGCCATCCCAACTAATGAAAAACTGTTTTTT. It codes for CASSLKAIPTNEKLFF.

This clonotype was observed many times. The chain couples TRBV4-3 to TRBJ1-5; TRBD1 is a possible D gene (5 bases). From germline, CDR1 is LGHNA and CDR2 YSLEER. The CDR3 sequence is 16 residues long. V lost 0 bases and J 1 base, leaving 10 bases between the germline ends. CDR3 nucleotides: TGCGCCAGCAGCCAAGATAGGGGAGGAAGCAATCAGCCCCAGCATTTT. Encoded protein: CASSQDRGGSNQPQHF.

The table lists this clonotype with a few counts. This chain uses TRBV11-2 with TRBJ2-5; perhaps TRBD1 as D (6 bases). Trimming pared 0 bases from V and 1 base from J, leaving 9 bases between. The CDR3 is 15 amino acids. Germline V gene sequence: CDR1 SGHAT, CDR2 FQNNGV. CDR3 DNA: TGTGCCAGCAGCTTAGATTCGGACAGCCAAGAGACCCAGTACTTC. Translation: CASSLDSDSQETQYF.

A few counts support this clonotype. V usage is TRBV27 and J usage is TRBJ2-7, with 9 bases fitting TRBD1. Looked up from germline, CDR1 is MNHEY and CDR2 is SMNVEV (reference sequence). V lost 6 bases to trimming and J lost 3 bases; unmatched junction nucleotides: 9. This CDR3 has 15 residues. The CDR3 protein is CASRLQTGGFYEQYF. For the CDR3, the DNA is TGTGCCAGCAGGCTACAGACAGGGGGTTTCTACGAGCAGTACTTC.